This T cell receptor beta chain was found in a study of blood T cell repertoires in COVID-19. Looking at the study overall: Sites in the United States, Italy and Spain provided acute and convalescent COVID-19 samples. Nucleic acid was either cDNA or gDNA, and it came from T cells, B-cell-depleted T cells, or PBMCs.

The CDR3 covers 16 residues. Germline values: CDR1 LNHNV, CDR2 YYDKDF (reference sequence). Losses at the gene ends were 3 bases for V and 0 bases for J; bases not matched to a gene: 6. During active infection, Seattle patients enrolled and were then monitored through disease. This table comes from immunoSEQ multiplex PCR, and its TCRdb copy is limited to in-frame clones, with some not included. The sample contains about 170,000 clones, about 83% of which appear only once. This receptor was taken from a woman aged 80 or over with COVID-19, enrolled during active disease. Source material: peripheral blood. The chain is built from TRBV15 and TRBJ2-7; TRBD2 matches 9 bases. In nucleotides, the CDR3 is TGTGCCACCAGCAGGGGGCTAGCGGGGAGCTCCTACGAGCAGTACTTC. Its translation is CATSRGLAGSSYEQYF.